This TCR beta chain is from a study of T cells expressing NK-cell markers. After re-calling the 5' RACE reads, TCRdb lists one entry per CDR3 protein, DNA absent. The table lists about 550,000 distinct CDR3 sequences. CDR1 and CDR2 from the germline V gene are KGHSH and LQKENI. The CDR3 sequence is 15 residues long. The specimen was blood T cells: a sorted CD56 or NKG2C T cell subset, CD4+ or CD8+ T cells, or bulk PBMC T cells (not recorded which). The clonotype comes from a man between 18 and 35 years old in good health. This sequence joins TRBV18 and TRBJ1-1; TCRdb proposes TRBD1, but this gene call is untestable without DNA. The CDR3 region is CASSPDRVRNTEAFF. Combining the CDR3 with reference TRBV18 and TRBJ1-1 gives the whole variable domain NAGVMQNPRHLVRRRGQEARLRCSPMKGHSHVYWYRQLPEEGLKFMVYLQKENIIDESGMPKERFSAEFPKEGPSILRIQQVVRGDSAAYFCASSPDRVRNTEAFFGQGTRLTVV.